This TCR beta chain was sequenced during a study of high-grade serous ovarian cancer treatment subgroups. The study's findings and limits: Same-patient tumor repertoires overlapped at roughly 0.11 to 0.79; different patients barely overlapped.

This CDR3 contains 12 residues. Per the germline V gene, CDR1 is SGHTA and CDR2 is FQGNSA. The V end lost 5 bases, the J end lost 7 bases, and 9 bases lay between the germline ends. The tumor samples were collected prior to definitive surgery or chemotherapy. This table comes from immunoSEQ multiplex PCR, and its TCRdb copy is limited to in-frame clones, with some not included. The sample holds about 30,000 clones, roughly four fifths seen once. Notes on this clone: Its target is not known.

The receptor comes from a human donor with high-grade serous ovarian cancer. Sequencing used tumor tissue. The chain links TRBV7-2 to TRBJ1-5; D gene ambiguous. The CDR3 DNA follows: TGTGCCAGCAGCATCTTAGGCCAGCCCCAGCATTTT. Protein: CASSILGQPQHF.